What follows are 27 T cell receptor beta chains derived from one specimen sequenced in a study of shared clonotypes between healthy human individuals. It was CD45RO-negative cells, positively selected for CCR7, that made up naive CD8 cells, with terminally differentiated effector memory CD45RA+ cells excluded. The method was immunoSEQ multiplex PCR; TCRdb's version includes in-frame clones alone and lacks a portion of them. The sample records fewer than 850,000 clones, about 96% being singletons. The sequencing input was naive CD8+ T cells sorted from blood. The receptors stem from a man aged 25-45 years in good health.

The chain combines TRBV5-5 with TRBJ1-4; 7 bases agree with TRBD1. The CDR3 is made up of 15 amino acids. Trimming cost V 1 base and J 4 bases; bases outside gene matches: 4. Germline CDR1 SGHKS, CDR2 YYEKEE (reference sequence). The CDR3 is CASSLWGQNNEKLFF. The CDR3 DNA is TGTGCCAGCAGCTTGTGGGGACAGAATAATGAAAAACTGTTTTTT.

CDR3 DNA: TGTGCCAGCAGCGCTAGGACTAGCGGGAGGGAGGATACGCAGTATTTT. This translates into CASSARTSGREDTQYF. V and J are TRBV7-8 and TRBJ2-3; TRBD2 matches at 15 bases. The V gene end was trimmed by 5 bases and the J gene end by 6 bases; junction bases not matched to a gene: 6. The CDR3 is 16 amino acids. Looked up from germline, CDR1 is SGHVS and CDR2 is FQNEAQ. Looking up the rest from reference TRBV7-8 and TRBJ2-3 gives the full variable domain: GAGVSQSPRYKVAKRGQDVALRCDPISGHVSLFWYQQALGQGPEFLTYFQNEAQLDKSGLPSDRFFAERPEGSVSTLKIQRTQQEDSAVYLCASSARTSGREDTQYFGPGTRLTVL.

The gene calls are TRBV7-9 and TRBJ2-7; TRBD1 agrees at 7 bases. Germline V gene sequence: CDR1 SEHNR, CDR2 FQNEAQ (reference sequence). V lost 4 bases and J lost 3; bases outside the gene matches: 12. The CDR3 extends over 16 amino acids. CDR3 in DNA: TGTGCCAGCAGCTCTAGCCACAGGGGTTTGTTCTACGAGCAGTACTTC. Residues: CASSSSHRGLFYEQYF.

The chain recombines TRBV14 with TRBJ2-1; D not resolved. V gave up 1 base and J gave up 0 bases, with 10 bases separating them. Germline V gene sequence: CDR1 SGHDN, CDR2 FVKESK. The CDR3 spans 16 residues. CDR3: CASSQVTIGSYNEQFF. The CDR3 DNA reads as TGTGCCAGCAGCCAAGTGACAATTGGCTCCTACAATGAGCAGTTCTTC.

This clone came up once. The chain is built from TRBV11-2 and TRBJ2-1, with D maybe TRBD2 (5 bases). The CDR3 consists of 16 residues. V lost 5 bases to trimming and J lost 0 bases, with 14 bases between them. Germline CDR1 and CDR2: SGHAT and FQNNGV. The CDR3 nucleotides read TGTGCCAGCAGCCCACTCGGGGTCAGCTCCTACAATGAGCAGTTCTTC. It yields the protein CASSPLGVSSYNEQFF.

This rearrangement joins TRBV5-1 to TRBJ1-2, with a tentative D call TRBD1 (5 bases). V lost 3 bases and J lost 10, with 22 bases in between. The CDR3 covers 15 residues. Germline-derived CDR1 and CDR2 are SGHRS and YFSETQ. CDR3 sequence reads: CASSWTGTARSDYTF. In DNA, the CDR3 is TGCGCCAGCAGCTGGACGGGGACGGCCCGAAGTGACTACACCTTC.

This clone was picked up many times. Distinct nucleotide sequences in the sample also encode this CDR3. This chain links TRBV7-9 with TRBJ2-7; no clear D gene. Trimming shortened V by 1 base and J by 1 base, and 2 bases separated the two germline ends. The CDR3 has 12 residues. CDR1 is SEHNR, CDR2 FQNEAQ, per germline (reference sequence). This CDR3 reads CASSLGSYEQYF. CDR3 sequence (DNA): TGTGCCAGCAGCTTAGGGTCCTACGAGCAGTACTTC. Drawing the rest from reference TRBV7-9 and TRBJ2-7, the complete variable domain is DTGVSQNPRHKITKRGQNVTFRCDPISEHNRLYWYRQTLGQGPEFLTYFQNEAQLEKSRLLSDRFSAERPKGSFSTLEIQRTEQGDSAMYLCASSLGSYEQYFGPGTRLTVT.

The rearrangement links TRBV18 to TRBJ2-1; D uncertain. CDR3 length equals 13 residues. Trimming stripped 2 bases from V and 4 bases from J, with 6 bases between. The germline V gene encodes CDR1 KGHSH and CDR2 LQKENI. The CDR3 loop reads CASSPGQYNEQFF. DNA for the CDR3: TGTGCCAGCTCACCAGGCCAGTACAATGAGCAGTTCTTC.

The rearrangement uses TRBV5-6 and TRBJ2-5, with 8 bases aligning to TRBD1. This CDR3 has 18 amino acids. The trim removed 2 bases at V and 5 bases at J, leaving 17 bases unmatched. Germline loops: CDR1 SGHDT, CDR2 YYEEEE. CDR3 DNA: TGTGCCAGCAGCTTCTTGGAGCCGATCGACAGGGGTGGCGAGACCCAGTACTTC. Its translation is CASSFLEPIDRGGETQYF. Drawing the rest from reference TRBV5-6 and TRBJ2-5, the complete variable domain is DAGVTQSPTHLIKTRGQQVTLRCSPKSGHDTVSWYQQALGQGPQFIFQYYEEEERQRGNFPDRFSGHQFPNYSSELNVNALLLGDSALYLCASSFLEPIDRGGETQYFGPGTRLLVL.

In this sample, this clone turned up once. Other DNA sequences of this sample code for an identical CDR3. The chain couples TRBV10-1 to TRBJ2-7, with D possibly TRBD2 on 6 matching bases. Trimming stripped 8 bases from V and 0 bases from J, with 11 bases between. The CDR3 consists of 13 residues. Germline assignment: CDR1 WNHNN and CDR2 SYGVQD (reference sequence). DNA of the CDR3: TGCGCCAGCCGGGGGACTGACTCCTACGAGCAGTACTTC. Protein sequence: CASRGTDSYEQYF.

The V call is TRBV7-2, the J call TRBJ2-1; D assignment may be TRBD1 or TRBD2 (5 bases each). Trimming left V 3 bases short and J 6 bases short, with 9 bases between. This CDR3 comprises 13 residues. Germline V lookup: CDR1 SGHTA, CDR2 FQGNSA. The CDR3 reads CASSFTGPNEQFF. For the CDR3, the DNA is TGTGCCAGCAGCTTTACGGGACCCAATGAGCAGTTCTTC.

V is TRBV10-3 and J is TRBJ2-1; tentative D call: TRBD2 (5 bases). The CDR3 has 14 amino acids. The germline gives CDR1 ENHRY, CDR2 SYGVKD. V lost 6 bases and J lost 1, with 10 bases in between. DNA for the CDR3: TGTGCCATCAGGCCACTAGGATCCTACAATGAGCAGTTCTTC. This translates into CAIRPLGSYNEQFF.

The chain carries TRBV4-3 and TRBJ2-7, with a weak D call TRBD2 (6 bases). V lost 3 bases and J 1 base, leaving 10 bases between the germline ends. The CDR3 sequence is 14 residues long. The germline V gene encodes CDR1 LGHNA and CDR2 YSLEER. The CDR3 is CASSHRRGSYEQYF. The CDR3 nucleotides are TGCGCCAGCAGCCACCGACGGGGGTCCTACGAGCAGTACTTC.

This chain links TRBV29-1 with TRBJ2-2; the match to TRBD1 covers 7 bases. The CDR3 is made up of 14 amino acids. The V and J ends lost 4 bases and 5 bases, in that order; junction bases with no gene match: 7. Germline V gene lookup returns CDR1 SQVTM and CDR2 ANQGSEA. The CDR3 spells CSVAGTVATGELFF. The DNA for the CDR3 is TGCAGCGTTGCGGGGACAGTTGCGACCGGGGAGCTGTTTTTT.

The chain joins TRBV28 to TRBJ2-7; D is perhaps TRBD1 (6 bases). Looked up from germline, CDR1 is MDHEN and CDR2 is SYDVKM. V shed 2 bases and J shed 7 bases, with 15 bases lying between them. This CDR3 comprises 14 residues. The CDR3 nucleotides are TGTGCCAGCAGTTTAACAGGGTCCTCTCTGGAGCAGTACTTC. It encodes CASSLTGSSLEQYF.

This clone appeared a single time. The chain combines TRBV7-2 with TRBJ2-7; D call uncertain. The V end lost 5 bases, the J end lost 3 bases, and 11 bases lay between the germline ends. The CDR3 totals 13 residues. CDR1 is SGHTA, CDR2 FQGNSA, per germline. The CDR3 nucleotides are TGTGCCAGCAGCCCGTATCGAAACTACGAGCAGTACTTC. It encodes CASSPYRNYEQYF.

The J gene is TRBJ2-7, the V gene TRBV15; D is unclear. Germline V gene data show CDR1 as LNHNV and CDR2 as YYDKDF (reference sequence). With 0 bases removed from V and 2 bases from J, the gap between germline ends came to 8 bases. The CDR3 consists of 14 residues. The CDR3 region is CATSRDIRAYEQYF. Here the CDR3 DNA reads TGTGCCACCAGCAGAGATATACGGGCCTACGAGCAGTACTTC.

The rearrangement joins TRBV19 to TRBJ1-2; D might be TRBD1 (5 bases). The CDR3 loop spans 13 amino acids. V was cut by 8 bases and J by 6 bases, with 16 bases left in between. Germline V CDR1 and CDR2: LNHDA, SQIVND (reference sequence). CDR3 in DNA: TGTGCCAGTTGGGACGACCAATTTGATGGCTACACCTTC. Translation gives CASWDDQFDGYTF.

The V gene is TRBV2, the J gene TRBJ2-7; 7 bases are shared with TRBD2. CDR1 SNHLY and CDR2 FYNNEI come from the germline V gene. The V gene end was trimmed by 1 base and the J gene end by 1 base; junction bases not matched to a gene: 7. The CDR3 contains 16 residues. Written as DNA, the CDR3 is TGTGCCAGCAGTGAAGTGGGCGGGAGCACATCCTACGAGCAGTACTTC. Its translation: CASSEVGGSTSYEQYF.

J is TRBJ2-1 and V is TRBV4-3; 7 bases map to TRBD2. Germline assignment: CDR1 LGHNA and CDR2 YSLEER. V lost 0 bases, J lost 5 bases, and 7 bases stayed unmatched. This CDR3 is 16 amino acids long. CDR3 residues: CASSQERGGVNNEQFF. CDR3 sequence (DNA): TGCGCCAGCAGCCAAGAGCGGGGAGGGGTTAACAATGAGCAGTTCTTC.

The gene calls are TRBV6-5 and TRBJ1-4; no definite D call. Germline values: CDR1 MNHEY, CDR2 SVGAGI. Trimming took 5 bases from V and 5 from J, leaving 12 bases between them. The length of the CDR3 is 14 residues. The CDR3 region is CASSKPLRNEKLFF. CDR3 DNA sequence: TGTGCCAGCAGTAAACCTTTGAGGAATGAAAAACTGTTTTTT.

This chain joins TRBV10-3 and TRBJ1-1, with no clear D. Trimming removed 7 bases from V and 0 bases from J, with 9 bases in between. The germline CDR1 and CDR2 sequences are ENHRY and SYGVKD. The length of the CDR3 is 13 residues. The CDR3 here is CAITAGLNTEAFF. CDR3 DNA sequence: TGTGCCATCACCGCGGGCCTGAACACTGAAGCTTTCTTT.

The gene calls are TRBV27 and TRBJ1-5; D unresolved. This CDR3 has 14 amino acids. The germline V and J ends were trimmed by 5 bases and 9 bases, with 17 bases remaining between them. CDR1 is MNHEY and CDR2 is SMNVEV in the germline V gene (reference sequence). The CDR3 region is CASSPLGSGWPQHF. The CDR3 region has the DNA TGTGCCAGCAGTCCCCTAGGGTCTGGCTGGCCCCAGCATTTT.

The chain is built from TRBV5-1 and TRBJ2-1; D is perhaps TRBD2 (6 bases). CDR1 and CDR2 (germline): SGHRS, YFSETQ. Trimming removed 8 bases from V and 0 bases from J, with 9 bases in between. The CDR3 is 13 residues long. CDR3 amino acids: CASTGSSYNEQFF. In nucleotides, the CDR3 is TGCGCCAGTACCGGGAGCTCCTACAATGAGCAGTTCTTC.

The chain links TRBV7-6 to TRBJ2-2; D possibly matches TRBD1 or TRBD2 (6 bases each). In germline, CDR1 is SGHVS, CDR2 FNYEAQ. The ends were cut back, 6 bases at V and 0 bases at J, with 23 bases in the middle. The CDR3 is 19 amino acids. This CDR3 is CASSRRGGNSNANTGELFF. The CDR3 DNA reads TGTGCCAGCAGTCGACGAGGGGGGAACAGCAACGCGAACACCGGGGAGCTGTTTTTT.

V and J are TRBV10-3 and TRBJ2-7; D ambiguous. This CDR3 is 13 amino acids long. The germline V gene has CDR1 ENHRY and CDR2 SYGVKD. V was cut by 6 bases and J by 1 base, with 10 bases left in between. CDR3 nucleotide sequence: TGTGCCATCAGGGTCAGAGAATCCTACGAGCAGTACTTC. This translates into CAIRVRESYEQYF.

A word on this clone: This sample also contains other DNA sequences that code for the same CDR3. The chain couples TRBV27 to TRBJ2-7, with 9 bases fitting TRBD2. V shed 5 bases, J shed 4 bases, and the junction held 3 bases outside the gene matches. The CDR3 is 13 residues long. In germline, CDR1 is MNHEY, CDR2 SMNVEV (reference sequence). CDR3 amino acids: CASSLSGSYEQYF. CDR3 sequence (DNA): TGTGCCAGCAGTCTTAGCGGGAGTTACGAGCAGTACTTC.